This TCR beta chain was retrieved from a study of T cells in Graves' hyperthyroidism and ophthalmopathy. The study, taken as a whole, reports: With a median lead of approximately 6 months before onset, the model predicted ophthalmopathy. Among clonotypes expanded in thyroid above 0.001, most were also found in blood.

Clinical symptoms, serum thyroxine and TRAb, thyroid ultrasound and orbital computed tomography were used for the diagnoses. This CDR3 comprises 13 residues. Per the germline V gene, CDR1 is SGHVS and CDR2 is FQNEAQ. Authors of the study amplified TCR beta CDR3 regions from RNA transcripts. The TCR CDR3 first-round RT-PCR relied on the HTBI primer set. TCRdb reprocessed the multiplex PCR reads via MiXCR and lists one record per CDR3 protein. The sample records about 840,000 distinct CDR3 sequences, around 39% being singletons. Worth noting for this clonotype: What it recognizes is unknown. The germline gene is not matched at one end of the junction; a read error may be the cause.

The chain links TRBV7-8 to TRBJ1-1; 12 bases map to TRBD1. The sample comprised blood. This clonotype originated in a man younger than 30 with Graves' hyperthyroidism. The CDR3: CASSPLGTGGWVF. The CDR3 DNA sequence: TGTGCCAGCAGCCCGCTCGGGACAGGGGGCTGGGTCTTT.